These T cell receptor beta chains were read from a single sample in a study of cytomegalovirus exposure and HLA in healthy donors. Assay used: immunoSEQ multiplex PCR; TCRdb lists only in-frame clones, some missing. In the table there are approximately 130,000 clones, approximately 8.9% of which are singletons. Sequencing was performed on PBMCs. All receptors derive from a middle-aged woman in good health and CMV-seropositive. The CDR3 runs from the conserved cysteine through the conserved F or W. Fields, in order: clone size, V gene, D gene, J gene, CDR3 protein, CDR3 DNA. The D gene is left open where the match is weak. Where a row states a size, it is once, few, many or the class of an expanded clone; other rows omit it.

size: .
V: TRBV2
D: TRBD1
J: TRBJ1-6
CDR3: CASSPTMGDSPNSPLHF
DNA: TGTGCCAGCAGTCCAACTATGGGGGACAGTCCTAATTCACCCCTCCACTTT

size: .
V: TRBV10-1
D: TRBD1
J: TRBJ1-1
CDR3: CASSVDRVNTEAFF
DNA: TGCGCCAGCAGTGTGGACAGGGTGAACACTGAAGCTTTCTTT

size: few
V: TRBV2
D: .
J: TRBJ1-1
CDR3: CASSDMGRDTEAFF
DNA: TGTGCCAGCAGTGACATGGGGAGGGACACTGAAGCTTTCTTT

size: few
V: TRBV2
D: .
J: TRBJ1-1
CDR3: CASRGTGIIAEAFF
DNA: TGTGCCAGCAGAGGAACAGGAATTATCGCTGAAGCTTTCTTT

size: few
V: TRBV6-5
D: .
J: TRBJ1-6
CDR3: CASSYQRGGNSPLHF
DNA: TGTGCCAGCAGTTACCAGCGGGGGGGGAATTCACCCCTCCACTTT

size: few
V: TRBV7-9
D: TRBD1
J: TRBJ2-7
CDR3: CASSPDRGASYEQYF
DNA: TGTGCCAGCAGCCCGGACAGGGGGGCCTCCTACGAGCAGTACTTC

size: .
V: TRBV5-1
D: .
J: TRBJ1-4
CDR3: CASTKGTQNEKLFF
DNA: TGCGCCAGCACCAAAGGGACACAGAATGAAAAACTGTTTTTT

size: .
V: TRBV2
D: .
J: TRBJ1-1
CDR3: CASSVPGNTEAFF
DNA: TGTGCCAGCAGTGTACCCGGGAACACTGAAGCTTTCTTT

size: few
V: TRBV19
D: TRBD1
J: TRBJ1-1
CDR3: CASSMDTSDRGNTEAFF
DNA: TGTGCCAGTAGTATGGATACTTCGGACAGGGGGAACACTGAAGCTTTCTTT

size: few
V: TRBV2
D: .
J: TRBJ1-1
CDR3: CASSPWEGGTEAFF
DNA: TGTGCCAGCAGTCCCTGGGAGGGGGGCACTGAAGCTTTCTTT

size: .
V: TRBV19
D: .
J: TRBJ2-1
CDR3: CASSIDSYDYNEQFF
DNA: TGTGCCAGTAGTATAGACTCCTATGACTACAATGAGCAGTTCTTC

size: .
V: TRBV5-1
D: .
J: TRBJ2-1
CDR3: CASSLGASSYNEQFF
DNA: TGCGCCAGCAGCTTGGGGGCGAGCTCCTACAATGAGCAGTTCTTC

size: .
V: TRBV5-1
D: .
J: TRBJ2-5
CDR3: CASSLAGTSQETQYF
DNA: TGCGCCAGCAGCTTGGCCGGAACTAGCCAAGAGACCCAGTACTTC

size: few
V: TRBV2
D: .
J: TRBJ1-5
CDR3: CASRADRDQPQHF
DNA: TGTGCCAGCAGAGCGGACCGGGATCAGCCCCAGCATTTT

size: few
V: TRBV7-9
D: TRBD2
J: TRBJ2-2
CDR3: CASSRGTSGGQFAGELFF
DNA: TGTGCCAGCAGCCGCGGGACTAGCGGGGGGCAGTTCGCCGGGGAGCTGTTTTTT

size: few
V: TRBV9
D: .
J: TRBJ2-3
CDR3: CASSVNTGDTQYF
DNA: TGTGCCAGCAGCGTAAACACAGGGGATACGCAGTATTTT

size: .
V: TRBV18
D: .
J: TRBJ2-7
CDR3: CASSPRDNYEQYF
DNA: TGTGCCAGCTCACCCCGGGACAACTACGAGCAGTACTTC

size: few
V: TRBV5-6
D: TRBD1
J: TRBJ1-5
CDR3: CASSSGQGAPSSNQPQHF
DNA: TGTGCCAGCAGCTCGGGACAGGGGGCCCCCTCTAGCAATCAGCCCCAGCATTTT

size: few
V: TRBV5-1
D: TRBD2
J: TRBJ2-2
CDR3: CASSSSGGNTGELFF
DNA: TGCGCCAGCAGCTCTAGCGGGGGGAACACCGGGGAGCTGTTTTTT

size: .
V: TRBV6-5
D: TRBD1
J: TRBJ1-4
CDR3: CASSRQGPNEKLFF
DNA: TGTGCCAGCAGTCGACAGGGCCCTAATGAAAAACTGTTTTTT

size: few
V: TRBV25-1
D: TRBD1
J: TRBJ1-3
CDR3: CASRQGARNTIYF
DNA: TGTGCCAGCAGACAGGGGGCAAGAAACACCATATATTTT

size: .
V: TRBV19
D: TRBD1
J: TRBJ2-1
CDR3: CASSTLTGPGNRGSFF
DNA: TGTGCCAGTAGTACCCTGACAGGGCCGGGTAACCGGGGCTCGTTCTTC

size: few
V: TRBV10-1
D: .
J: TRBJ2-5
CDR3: CASSESPAGEFLETQYF
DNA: TGCGCCAGCAGTGAGTCGCCAGCGGGCGAATTCTTAGAGACCCAGTACTTC

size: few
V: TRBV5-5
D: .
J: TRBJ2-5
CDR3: CASSLTLVTGMYQETQYF
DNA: TGTGCCAGCAGCTTGACGTTGGTCACAGGGATGTACCAAGAGACCCAGTACTTC

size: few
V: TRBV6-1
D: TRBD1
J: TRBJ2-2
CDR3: CATQGAGTGELFF
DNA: TGTGCCACACAGGGGGCGGGCACCGGGGAGCTGTTTTTT

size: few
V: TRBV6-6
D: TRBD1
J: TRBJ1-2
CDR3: CASSSGQGELSYGYTF
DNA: TGTGCCAGCAGTTCGGGACAGGGCGAGTTAAGCTATGGCTACACCTTC

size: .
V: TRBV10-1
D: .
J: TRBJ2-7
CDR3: CASGSTGRGEQYF
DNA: TGCGCCAGCGGATCTACAGGGAGGGGAGAGCAGTACTTC

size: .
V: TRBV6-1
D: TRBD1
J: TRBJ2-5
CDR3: CASTLDRGQETQYF
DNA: TGTGCCAGCACCTTGGACAGGGGCCAAGAGACCCAGTACTTC

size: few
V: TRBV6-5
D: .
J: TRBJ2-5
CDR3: CASSSPYETQYF
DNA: TGTGCCAGCAGTTCCCCCTACGAGACCCAGTACTTC

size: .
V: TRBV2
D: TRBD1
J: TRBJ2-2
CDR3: CASSWTGQSTGELFF
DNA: TGTGCCAGCAGTTGGACAGGGCAGTCCACCGGGGAGCTGTTTTTT

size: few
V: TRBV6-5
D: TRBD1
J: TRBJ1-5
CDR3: CASRRTGRSNQPQHF
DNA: TGTGCCAGCAGACGGACAGGGCGTAGCAATCAGCCCCAGCATTTT

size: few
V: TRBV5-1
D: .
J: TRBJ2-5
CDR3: CASSRDWGQETQYF
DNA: TGCGCCAGCAGCCGGGACTGGGGGCAAGAGACCCAGTACTTC

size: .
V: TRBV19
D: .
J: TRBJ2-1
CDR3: CASSIGLVFDEQFF
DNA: TGTGCCAGTAGTATAGGACTAGTATTCGATGAGCAGTTCTTC

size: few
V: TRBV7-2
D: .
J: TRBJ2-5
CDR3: CASSAGVGQETQYF
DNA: TGTGCCAGCAGCGCCGGGGTGGGACAAGAGACCCAGTACTTC

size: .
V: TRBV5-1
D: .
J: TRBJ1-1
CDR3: CASSLLSMNTEAFF
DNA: TGCGCCAGCAGCCTATTGTCCATGAACACTGAAGCTTTCTTT

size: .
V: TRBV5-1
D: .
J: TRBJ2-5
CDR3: CASSLGSLETQYF
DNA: TGCGCCAGCAGCCTAGGGAGTTTGGAGACCCAGTACTTC

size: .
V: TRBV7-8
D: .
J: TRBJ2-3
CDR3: CASSLHGADTQYF
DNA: TGTGCCAGCAGCTTACACGGGGCAGATACGCAGTATTTT

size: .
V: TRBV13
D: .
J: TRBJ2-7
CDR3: CASSGRGAVLYEQYF
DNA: TGTGCCAGCAGCGGCAGGGGTGCGGTCCTTTACGAGCAGTACTTC

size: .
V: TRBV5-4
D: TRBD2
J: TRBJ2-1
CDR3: CASSLAGAYYNEQFF
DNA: TGTGCCAGCAGCTTAGCGGGGGCCTACTACAATGAGCAGTTCTTC

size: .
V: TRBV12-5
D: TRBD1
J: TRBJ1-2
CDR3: CASGYGTANYGYTF
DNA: TGTGCTAGTGGTTACGGGACAGCTAACTATGGCTACACCTTC

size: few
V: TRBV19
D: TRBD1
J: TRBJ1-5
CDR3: CASSAQGGGQPQHF
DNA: TGTGCCAGTAGTGCCCAGGGGGGAGGTCAGCCCCAGCATTTT

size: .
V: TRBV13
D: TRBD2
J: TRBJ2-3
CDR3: CASRPPGGDTQYF
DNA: TGTGCCAGCAGGCCCCCGGGGGGTGATACGCAGTATTTT

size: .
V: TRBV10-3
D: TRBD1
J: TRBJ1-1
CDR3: CAHRQGGENTEAFF
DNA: TGTGCCCATAGACAGGGAGGAGAGAACACTGAAGCTTTCTTT

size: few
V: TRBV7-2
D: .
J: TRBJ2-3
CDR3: CASSLALADTQYF
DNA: TGTGCCAGCAGCTTAGCCTTAGCAGATACGCAGTATTTT

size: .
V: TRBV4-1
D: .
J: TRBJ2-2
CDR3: CASSQRLTGELFF
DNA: TGCGCCAGCAGCCAGCGACTAACCGGGGAGCTGTTTTTT

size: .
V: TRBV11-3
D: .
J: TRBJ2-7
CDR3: CASSLQSAYEQYF
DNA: TGTGCCAGCAGCTTACAATCGGCCTACGAGCAGTACTTC

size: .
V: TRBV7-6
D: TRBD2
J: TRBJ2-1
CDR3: CASSLGTSGSYNEQFF
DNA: TGTGCCAGCAGCTTAGGGACTAGCGGCTCCTACAATGAGCAGTTCTTC

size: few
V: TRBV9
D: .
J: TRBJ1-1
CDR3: CASSGSSAPVFGNTEAFF
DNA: TGTGCCAGCAGCGGTAGTAGCGCCCCGGTCTTCGGGAACACTGAAGCTTTCTTT

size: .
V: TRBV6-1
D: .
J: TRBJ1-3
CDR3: CASKTGPSSGNTIYF
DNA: TGTGCCAGCAAAACAGGGCCATCGTCTGGAAACACCATATATTTT

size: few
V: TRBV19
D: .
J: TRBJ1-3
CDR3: CASSTGDYSGNTIYF
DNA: TGTGCCAGTAGTACCGGGGATTACTCTGGAAACACCATATATTTT

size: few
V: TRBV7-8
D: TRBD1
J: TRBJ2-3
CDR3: CASLIGGPYTDTQYF
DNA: TGTGCCAGCTTGATAGGGGGCCCCTACACAGATACGCAGTATTTT

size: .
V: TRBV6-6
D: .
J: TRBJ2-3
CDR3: CASKAGLVTDTQYF
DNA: TGTGCCAGCAAAGCGGGCCTTGTTACAGATACGCAGTATTTT

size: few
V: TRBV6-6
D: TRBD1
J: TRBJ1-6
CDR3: CASRGQGGYNSPLHF
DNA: TGTGCCAGCAGGGGACAGGGGGGGTATAATTCACCCCTCCACTTT

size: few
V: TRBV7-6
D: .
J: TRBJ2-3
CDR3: CASSLAPSSTDTQYF
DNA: TGTGCCAGCAGCTTAGCTCCCTCTAGCACAGATACGCAGTATTTT

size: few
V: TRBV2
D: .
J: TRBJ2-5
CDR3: CASSGGGETQYF
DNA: TGTGCCAGCTCGGGGGGCGGGGAGACCCAGTACTTC

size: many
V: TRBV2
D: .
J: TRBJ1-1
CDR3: CASSEIQTEAFF
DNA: TGTGCCAGCAGTGAGATACAAACTGAAGCTTTCTTT

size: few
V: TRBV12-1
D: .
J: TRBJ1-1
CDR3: CASSFGGGNTEAFF
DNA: .

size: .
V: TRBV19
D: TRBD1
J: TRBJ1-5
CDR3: CASSMGQFNQPQHF
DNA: TGTGCCAGTAGTATGGGACAGTTCAATCAGCCCCAGCATTTT

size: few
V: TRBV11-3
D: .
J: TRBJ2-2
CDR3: CASRISQGRGTGELFF
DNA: TGTGCCAGCAGGATCTCGCAGGGGCGCGGTACCGGGGAGCTGTTTTTT